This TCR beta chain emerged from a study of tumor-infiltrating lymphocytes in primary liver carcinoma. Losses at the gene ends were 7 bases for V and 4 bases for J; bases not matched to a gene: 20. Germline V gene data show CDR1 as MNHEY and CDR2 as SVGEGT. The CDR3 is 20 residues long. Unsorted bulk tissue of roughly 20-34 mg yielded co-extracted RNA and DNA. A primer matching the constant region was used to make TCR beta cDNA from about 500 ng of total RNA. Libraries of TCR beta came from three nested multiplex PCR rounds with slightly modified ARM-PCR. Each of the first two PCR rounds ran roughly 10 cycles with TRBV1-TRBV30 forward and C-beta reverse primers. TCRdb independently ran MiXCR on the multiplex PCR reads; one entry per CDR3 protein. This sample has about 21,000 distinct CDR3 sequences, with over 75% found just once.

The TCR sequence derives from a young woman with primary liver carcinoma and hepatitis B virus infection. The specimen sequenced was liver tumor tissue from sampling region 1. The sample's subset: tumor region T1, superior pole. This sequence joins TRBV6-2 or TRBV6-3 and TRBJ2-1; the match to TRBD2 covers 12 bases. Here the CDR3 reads CASKYWGRLAGVGPYNEQFF. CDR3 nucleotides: TGTGCCAGCAAATACTGGGGACGACTAGCGGGAGTGGGGCCTTACAATGAGCAGTTCTTC.